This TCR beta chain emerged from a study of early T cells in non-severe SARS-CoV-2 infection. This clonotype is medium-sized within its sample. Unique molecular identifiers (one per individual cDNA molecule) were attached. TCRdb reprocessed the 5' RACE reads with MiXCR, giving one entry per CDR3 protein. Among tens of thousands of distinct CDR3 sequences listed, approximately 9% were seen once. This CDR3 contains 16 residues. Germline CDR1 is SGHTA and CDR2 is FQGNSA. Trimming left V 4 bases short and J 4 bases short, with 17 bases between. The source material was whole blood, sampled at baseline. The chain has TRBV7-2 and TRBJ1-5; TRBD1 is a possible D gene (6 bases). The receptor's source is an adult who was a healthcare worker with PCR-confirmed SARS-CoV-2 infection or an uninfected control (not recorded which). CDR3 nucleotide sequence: TGTGCCAGCAGCTCCATGACAGGTTGGGGGAATCAGCCCCAGCATTTT. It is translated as CASSSMTGWGNQPQHF.